One TCR beta chain is described in this entry. Participants, about 18 to 90 years old, spanned around 26 US areas. Self-reported history from a screening survey and questionnaire set each donor's cohort. Between the trimmed V and J ends, which lost 2 bases and 9 bases, there was a span of 16 bases. CDR1 and CDR2 (germline): MNHNS, SASEGT. The CDR3 spans 15 residues. This entry comes from a study of blood T cell repertoires in COVID-19. Study as a whole: The study drew acute and convalescent COVID-19 samples from the United States, Italy and Spain. T cells, B-cell-depleted T cells, or PBMCs provided the cDNA or gDNA that served as material.

Repertoires were generated with immunoSEQ multiplex PCR, while TCRdb's copy carries only in-frame clones and drops some. The sample includes roughly 170,000 clones, over 70% seen only once; the top ten take 5.6%. The TCR was taken from a woman in her forties with acute COVID-19. Material for sequencing was PBMCs or T cells enriched from blood (not recorded which). The chain is built from TRBV6-1 and TRBJ2-2, with D tentatively TRBD2 (6 bases). DNA of the CDR3: TGTGCCAGCAGTGAAAGGGCAGGGAGGTCCCGGGAGCTGTTTTTT. This codes for CASSERAGRSRELFF.